A single sample is the source of the 31 T cell receptor beta chains below, sequenced in a study of T cell responses to AZD1222 COVID-19 vaccine (TCRdb year 2021). The library was generated by the immunoSEQ multiplex PCR assay. TCRdb's version of the immuneACCESS table is confined to in-frame rearrangements and falls short of the full clone set. An unresolved V gene accounts for under half of the shortfall where checked; the remainder is of unknown origin. The sample profile shows more than 85,000 clones; 87% of them were found once. The top ten constitute around 3% of the sample. The time point label, read with the paper, signifies: baseline before first vaccination. The source was peripheral blood, collected on day 0 of AZD1222 vaccination. The receptors come from an adult in good health.

The chain employs TRBV2 and TRBJ1-5, with TRBD1 matching 7 bases. This CDR3 is 14 amino acids long. CDR1 SNHLY and CDR2 FYNNEI come from the germline V gene. The V and J ends lost 6 bases and 2 bases, in that order; junction bases with no gene match: 4. The CDR3 nucleotides read TGTGCCAGCAGACGCGGACAGGGCAATCAGCCCCAGCATTTT. It encodes CASRRGQGNQPQHF.

This chain connects TRBV29-1 to TRBJ2-5; D gene unclear. The V end was cut by 2 bases, the J end by 4 bases, with 2 bases between. The CDR3 extends over 10 amino acids. Germline-derived CDR1 and CDR2 are SQVTM and ANQGSEA. CDR3 coding DNA: TGCAGCGTTGAAATAGAGACCCAGTACTTC. As protein: CSVEIETQYF.

This clone turned up a few times. This sequence joins TRBV7-9 and TRBJ1-4; D unresolved. Germline V lookup: CDR1 SEHNR, CDR2 FQNEAQ (reference sequence). V shed 4 bases and J shed 8 bases, with 8 bases lying between them. This CDR3 has 12 residues. The CDR3 protein is CASSYGVEKLFF. The CDR3 nucleotides read TGTGCCAGCAGCTATGGGGTGGAAAAACTGTTTTTT.

The rearrangement uses TRBV5-6 and TRBJ1-1; D call uncertain. The CDR3 extends over 15 amino acids. The V end lost 1 base, the J end lost 0 bases, and 10 bases lay between the germline ends. CDR1 SGHDT and CDR2 YYEEEE come from the germline V gene. In DNA, the CDR3 is TGTGCCAGCAGCTTGTCGGCTCAGGTGAACACTGAAGCTTTCTTT. It yields the protein CASSLSAQVNTEAFF.

The gene calls are TRBV5-1 and TRBJ2-1; D possibly matches TRBD1 or TRBD2 (5 bases each). Germline V lookup: CDR1 SGHRS, CDR2 YFSETQ. This CDR3 has 13 residues. The DNA for the CDR3 is TGCGTTGGAGGCGGACCACAGGACAATGAGCAGTTCTTC. Protein: CVGGGPQDNEQFF. The full variable domain, completed using reference TRBV5-1 and TRBJ2-1, is KAGVTQTPRYLIKTRGQQVTLSCSPISGHRSVSWYQQTPGQGLQFLFEYFSETQRNKGNFPGRFSGRQFSNSRSEMNVSTLELGDSALYLCVGGGPQDNEQFFGPGTRLTVL.

V gene TRBV10-3 combines with J gene TRBJ2-7, with D uncertain. Trimming shortened V by 8 bases and J by 6 bases, and 11 bases separated the two germline ends. The CDR3 has 11 residues. Germline V gene lookup returns CDR1 ENHRY and CDR2 SYGVKD. The CDR3, as DNA: TGTGCCATCCGCGACAACAGCGAGCAGTACTTC. It codes for CAIRDNSEQYF.

The rearrangement uses TRBV12-3 or TRBV12-4 and TRBJ1-6; D call uncertain. The CDR3 loop spans 13 amino acids. V lost 6 bases and J lost 0, with 3 bases in between. The CDR3 DNA is TGTGCCAGCAGGAGCTCCTATAATTCACCCCTCCACTTT. Translation: CASRSSYNSPLHF.

V and J are TRBV5-4 and TRBJ2-2; 11 nucleotides line up with TRBD2. J was trimmed by 1 base and V by 3 bases; bases with no gene match: 5. The CDR3 covers 17 residues. Germline values: CDR1 SGHNT, CDR2 YYREEE (reference sequence). CDR3 DNA: TGTGCCAGCAGCTCATTAGGACTAGCGGGGAACACCGGGGAGCTGTTTTTT. Its translation is CASSSLGLAGNTGELFF.

CDR3 region: CASSDPRVGRGEKLFF. The CDR3 DNA reads TGTGCCAGCAGTGACCCCCGGGTGGGACGCGGGGAAAAACTGTTTTTT. The chain is built from TRBV6-4 and TRBJ1-4, with D tentatively TRBD1 (5 bases). The CDR3 totals 16 residues. Trimming stripped 2 bases from V and 8 bases from J, with 18 bases between. Per germline, CDR1 MRHNA and CDR2 SNTAGT.

The chain joins TRBV12-3 or TRBV12-4 to TRBJ1-2; TRBD1 matches 8 bases. With 3 bases clipped from V and 10 bases from J, the junction kept 7 bases outside the gene matches. The CDR3 is 13 residues long. CDR3 in DNA: TGTGCCAGCAGTTTGGGACAGGCGGGGGCCTACACCTTC. Residues: CASSLGQAGAYTF.

The chain combines TRBV6-5 with TRBJ1-2; 8 bases line up with TRBD1. J lost 4 bases, V lost 4 bases, and 5 bases had no gene match. This CDR3 has 14 amino acids. Germline V CDR1 and CDR2: MNHEY, SVGAGI. The CDR3 is CASSFGQGTYGYTF. In DNA form, the CDR3 reads TGTGCCAGCAGTTTCGGACAGGGAACCTATGGCTACACCTTC.

The chain links TRBV7-3 to TRBJ2-1; possibly TRBD2 for D (6 bases). V lost 0 bases and J lost 10, with 19 bases in between. The CDR3 totals 16 residues. CDR1 and CDR2 (germline): SGHTA, FQGTGA. This CDR3 is CASSLTWGVTSPEQFF. In nucleotides, the CDR3 is TGTGCCAGCAGCTTAACGTGGGGCGTTACTAGCCCCGAGCAGTTCTTC.

This clone has just one count. This rearrangement joins TRBV29-1 to TRBJ1-1; a possible D gene is TRBD1 (6 bases). Germline CDR1 and CDR2: SQVTM and ANQGSEA. Between the trimmed V and J ends, which lost 1 base and 2 bases, there was a span of 8 bases. The CDR3 totals 13 residues. The CDR3 sequence: CSVEGQANTEAFF. The CDR3 nucleotides are TGCAGCGTTGAAGGACAGGCCAACACTGAAGCTTTCTTT.

This clone was detected only once. V usage is TRBV9 and J usage is TRBJ1-6; D is uncertain. From germline, CDR1 is SGDLS and CDR2 YYNGEE. Trimming took 3 bases from V and 7 from J, leaving 17 bases between them. This CDR3 is 16 amino acids long. In nucleotides, the CDR3 is TGTGCCAGCAGCGAAACGGCGAGGACGGACAATTCACCCCTCCACTTT. Its translation is CASSETARTDNSPLHF.

V usage is TRBV9 and J usage is TRBJ2-7, with D possibly being TRBD1 or TRBD2 (6 bases each). V was clipped by 5 bases and J by 0 bases, with 18 bases between them. The germline V gene encodes CDR1 SGDLS and CDR2 YYNGEE. The CDR3 has 16 amino acids. CDR3 bases: TGTGCCAGCAGTCGGGGGCTGACAGAAACCTCCTACGAGCAGTACTTC. This translates into CASSRGLTETSYEQYF.

The chain couples TRBV7-3 to TRBJ2-6, with D tentatively TRBD2 (6 bases). Germline assignment: CDR1 SGHTA and CDR2 FQGTGA. This CDR3 spans 17 amino acids. The ends were cut back, 0 bases at V and 2 bases at J, with 11 bases in the middle. Written as DNA, the CDR3 is TGTGCCAGCAGCTTAACCCCCCGGGAGACTGGGGCCAACGTCCTGACTTTC. Translated: CASSLTPRETGANVLTF. Using reference TRBV7-3 and TRBJ2-6 for the parts outside the CDR3, the full variable domain is GAGVSQTPSNKVTEKGKYVELRCDPISGHTALYWYRQSLGQGPEFLIYFQGTGAADDSGLPNDRFFAVRPEGSVSTLKIQRTERGDSAVYLCASSLTPRETGANVLTFGAGSRLTVL.

The rearrangement uses TRBV4-1 and TRBJ2-2; the D gene could be TRBD1 or TRBD2 (5 bases each). Between the trimmed V and J ends, which lost 1 base and 5 bases, there was a span of 14 bases. Germline CDR1 MGHRA, CDR2 YSYEKL. The CDR3 consists of 16 residues. This chain's CDR3 is CASSQGTGPRTGELFF. CDR3 DNA sequence: TGCGCCAGCAGCCAAGGTACGGGACCAAGGACCGGGGAGCTGTTTTTT.

This chain connects TRBV5-1 to TRBJ2-7; D remains ambiguous. Germline V gene data show CDR1 as SGHRS and CDR2 as YFSETQ. The V gene lost 6 bases and the J gene lost 2 bases, with 18 bases spanning the gap. The CDR3 spans 15 residues. The CDR3 bases are TGCGCCAGCAAACCGGAACAGCCGGTCCCCTACGAGCAGTACTTC. Amino acid sequence: CASKPEQPVPYEQYF.

The CDR3 loop reads CASSFGQGGVYEQYF. The DNA for the CDR3 is TGTGCCAGCAGCTTTGGACAGGGAGGGGTATACGAGCAGTACTTC. The chain recombines TRBV5-6 with TRBJ2-7; a weak D match, TRBD1 (8 bases). With 2 bases removed from V and 4 bases from J, the gap between germline ends came to 16 bases. The CDR3 loop spans 15 amino acids. Germline CDR1 SGHDT, CDR2 YYEEEE.

V usage is TRBV6-5 and J usage is TRBJ1-4; D is unclear. Trimming pared 8 bases from V and 5 bases from J, leaving 12 bases between. The CDR3 is made up of 13 amino acids. CDR1 and CDR2 (germline): MNHEY, SVGAGI. In DNA form, the CDR3 reads TGTGCCAGCCTAACAGTGCTGAATGAAAAACTGTTTTTT. This encodes CASLTVLNEKLFF.

The CDR3 nucleotides are TGTGCCAGCTCACTAACCAGAGGGCCAACTAATGAAAAACTGTTTTTT. Translated: CASSLTRGPTNEKLFF. J is TRBJ1-4 and V is TRBV18; no reliable D call. Between the trimmed V and J ends, which lost 4 bases and 0 bases, there was a span of 12 bases. Germline values: CDR1 KGHSH, CDR2 LQKENI. The CDR3 sequence is 16 residues long.

This clone was counted a few times. The chain combines TRBV19 with TRBJ2-2, with TRBD1 identical over 9 bases. CDR1 is LNHDA and CDR2 is SQIVND in the germline V gene (reference sequence). Trimming took 5 bases from V and 6 from J; bases not matched to a gene: 4. The CDR3 covers 14 residues. CDR3 loop: CASSPGQGSGELFF. CDR3 in DNA: TGTGCCAGTAGTCCAGGACAGGGGTCCGGGGAGCTGTTTTTT.

The chain recombines TRBV7-9 with TRBJ2-5, with a weak D call TRBD2 (6 bases). Per the germline V gene, CDR1 is SEHNR and CDR2 is FQNEAQ (reference sequence). The CDR3 has 14 amino acids. V was cut by 2 bases and J by 5 bases, with 12 bases left in between. The CDR3 region is CASSLNQGGETQYF. The CDR3 DNA sequence: TGTGCCAGCAGCTTAAATCAAGGAGGGGAGACCCAGTACTTC.

The V gene is TRBV19, the J gene TRBJ2-3; D unresolved. The germline gives CDR1 LNHDA, CDR2 SQIVND (reference sequence). The CDR3 is made up of 15 amino acids. V lost 1 base to trimming and J lost 2 bases, with 10 bases between them. The CDR3 bases are TGTGCCAGTAGTATAGGAAGGGCGGTCACAGATACGCAGTATTTT. As protein: CASSIGRAVTDTQYF.

This chain uses TRBV30 with TRBJ1-6; no reliable D call. The CDR3 runs 11 residues. The germline CDR1 and CDR2 sequences are GTSNPN and SVGIG (reference sequence). The V and J ends lost 5 bases and 4 bases respectively, with 3 bases between them. As DNA, the CDR3 is TGTGCCTGGGGGTATAATTCACCCCTCCACTTT. This gives the protein CAWGYNSPLHF.

The chain carries TRBV11-3 and TRBJ2-1; D remains ambiguous. V was pared by 1 base and J by 4 bases, with 11 bases between. The CDR3 has 15 amino acids. Per the germline V gene, CDR1 is SGHNT and CDR2 is YENEEA. The DNA for the CDR3 is TGTGCCAGCAGCTTAGGGGCTACCTCATACAATGAGCAGTTCTTC. This sequence encodes CASSLGATSYNEQFF.

The rearrangement uses TRBV4-3 and TRBJ2-4, with 7 nucleotides matching TRBD1. Losses at the gene ends were 5 bases for V and 9 bases for J; bases not matched to a gene: 7. Germline assignment: CDR1 LGHNA and CDR2 YSLEER. This CDR3 is 13 amino acids long. CDR3 protein: CASSARQGIIQYF. The CDR3 nucleotides are TGCGCCAGCAGCGCTCGACAGGGAATCATTCAGTACTTC.

In regard to this clone: Additional DNA sequences in this sample encode the identical CDR3. The chain uses TRBV5-1 and TRBJ2-2; the D gene is possibly TRBD2 (5 bases). This CDR3 spans 15 amino acids. V lost 2 bases and J lost 2, with 10 bases in between. Per germline, CDR1 SGHRS and CDR2 YFSETQ. CDR3 sequence (DNA): TGCGCCAGCAGCTTCGGCGGGCCCAACACCGGGGAGCTGTTTTTT. Residues: CASSFGGPNTGELFF.

This chain links TRBV5-1 with TRBJ2-7; maybe TRBD1 (6 bases). This CDR3 region has 14 residues. Germline lookup yields CDR1 SGHRS and CDR2 YFSETQ. Trimming stripped 2 bases from V and 3 bases from J, with 12 bases between. This CDR3 reads CASSLQGSDYEQYF. CDR3 sequence (DNA): TGCGCCAGCAGCTTACAGGGTTCTGACTACGAGCAGTACTTC.

The V and J genes are TRBV11-2 and TRBJ2-7, with unresolved D. CDR1 and CDR2 (germline): SGHAT, FQNNGV. The CDR3 has 13 amino acids. Trimming pared 5 bases from V and 7 bases from J, leaving 15 bases between. The CDR3 nucleotides read TGTGCCAGCAGCCTTGATATGGTAACGGAGCAGTACTTC. Protein: CASSLDMVTEQYF.

This clone appeared a single time. Here the CDR3 reads CASRPPGAGNQPQHF. CDR3 nucleotide sequence: TGTGCCAGCAGACCCCCAGGGGCCGGCAATCAGCCCCAGCATTTT. The chain joins TRBV28 to TRBJ1-5; TRBD1 is a possible D gene (6 bases). Germline CDR1 and CDR2: MDHEN and SYDVKM. CDR3 length equals 15 residues. V lost 6 bases and J 2 bases, leaving 14 bases between the germline ends.